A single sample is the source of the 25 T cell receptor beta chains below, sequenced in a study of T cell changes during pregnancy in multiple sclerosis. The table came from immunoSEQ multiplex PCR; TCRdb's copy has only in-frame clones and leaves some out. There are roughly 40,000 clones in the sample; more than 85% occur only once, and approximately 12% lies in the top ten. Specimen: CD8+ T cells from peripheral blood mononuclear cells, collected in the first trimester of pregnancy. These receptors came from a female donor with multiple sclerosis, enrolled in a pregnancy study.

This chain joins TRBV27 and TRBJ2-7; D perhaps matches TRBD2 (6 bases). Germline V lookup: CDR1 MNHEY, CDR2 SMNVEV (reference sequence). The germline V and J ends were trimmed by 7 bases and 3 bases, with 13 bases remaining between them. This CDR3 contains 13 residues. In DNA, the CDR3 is TGTGCCAGCATCAAAGCCGGGGGCTACGAGCAGTACTTC. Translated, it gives CASIKAGGYEQYF.

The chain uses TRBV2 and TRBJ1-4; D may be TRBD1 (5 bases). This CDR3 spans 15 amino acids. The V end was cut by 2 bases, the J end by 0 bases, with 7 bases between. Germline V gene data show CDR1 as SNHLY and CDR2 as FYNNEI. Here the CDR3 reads CASSEFRATNEKLFF. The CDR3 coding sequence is TGTGCCAGCAGTGAATTCAGGGCAACTAATGAAAAACTGTTTTTT. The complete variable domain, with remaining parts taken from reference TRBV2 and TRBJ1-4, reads EPEVTQTPSHQVTQMGQEVILRCVPISNHLYFYWYRQILGQKVEFLVSFYNNEISEKSEIFDDQFSVERPDGSNFTLKIRSTKLEDSAMYFCASSEFRATNEKLFFGSGTQLSVL.

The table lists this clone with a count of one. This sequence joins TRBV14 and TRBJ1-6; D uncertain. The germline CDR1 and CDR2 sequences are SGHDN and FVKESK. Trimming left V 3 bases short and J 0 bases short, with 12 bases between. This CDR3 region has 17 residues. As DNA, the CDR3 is TGTGCCAGCAGCCACGTCGGGGATCTCTCCTATAATTCACCCCTCCACTTT. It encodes CASSHVGDLSYNSPLHF.

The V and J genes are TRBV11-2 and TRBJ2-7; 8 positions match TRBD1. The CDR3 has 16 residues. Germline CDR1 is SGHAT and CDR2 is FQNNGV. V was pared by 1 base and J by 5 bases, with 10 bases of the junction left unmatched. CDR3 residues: CASSLGIVTGVDEQYF. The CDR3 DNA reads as TGTGCCAGCAGCTTAGGTATCGTGACAGGGGTGGACGAGCAGTACTTC.

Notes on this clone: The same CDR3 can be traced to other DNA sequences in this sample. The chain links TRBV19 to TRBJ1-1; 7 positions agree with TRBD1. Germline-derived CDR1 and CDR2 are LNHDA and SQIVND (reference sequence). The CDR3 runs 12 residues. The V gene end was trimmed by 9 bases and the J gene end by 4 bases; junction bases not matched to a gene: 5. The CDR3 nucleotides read TGTGCCAGCCGACAGGGTTCCACTGAAGCTTTCTTT. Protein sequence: CASRQGSTEAFF.

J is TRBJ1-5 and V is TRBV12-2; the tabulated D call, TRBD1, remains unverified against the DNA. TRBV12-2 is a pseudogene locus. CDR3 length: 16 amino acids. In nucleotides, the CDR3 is TGTGCAAGTCGCTTAGGAACAGGGGGCGCGTCCCAGCCCCAGCATTTT. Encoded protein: CASRLGTGGASQPQHF.

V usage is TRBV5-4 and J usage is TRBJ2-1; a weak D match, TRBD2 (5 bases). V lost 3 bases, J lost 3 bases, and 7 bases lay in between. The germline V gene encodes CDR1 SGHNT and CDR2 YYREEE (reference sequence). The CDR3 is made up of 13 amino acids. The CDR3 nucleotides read TGTGCCAGCAGCTCCGGGATCTACAATGAGCAGTTCTTC. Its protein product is CASSSGIYNEQFF.

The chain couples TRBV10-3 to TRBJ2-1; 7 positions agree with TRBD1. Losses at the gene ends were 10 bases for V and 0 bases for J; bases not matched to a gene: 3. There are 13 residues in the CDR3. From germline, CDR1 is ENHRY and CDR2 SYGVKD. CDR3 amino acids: CATRDSSYNEQFF. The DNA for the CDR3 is TGTGCCACCCGGGACAGCTCCTACAATGAGCAGTTCTTC.

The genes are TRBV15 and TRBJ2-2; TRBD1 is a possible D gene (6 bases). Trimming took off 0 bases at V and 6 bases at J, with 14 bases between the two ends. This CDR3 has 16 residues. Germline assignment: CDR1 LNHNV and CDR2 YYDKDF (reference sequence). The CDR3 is CATSRDKQGGAGELFF. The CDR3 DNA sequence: TGTGCCACCAGCAGAGATAAACAGGGTGGGGCCGGGGAGCTGTTTTTT.

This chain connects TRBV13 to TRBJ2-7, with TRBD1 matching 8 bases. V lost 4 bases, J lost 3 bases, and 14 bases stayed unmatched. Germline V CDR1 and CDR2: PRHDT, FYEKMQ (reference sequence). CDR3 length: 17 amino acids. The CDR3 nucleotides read TGTGCCAGCAGCTCGGACGCACCGGGACAGGTCAGCTACGAGCAGTACTTC. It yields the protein CASSSDAPGQVSYEQYF.

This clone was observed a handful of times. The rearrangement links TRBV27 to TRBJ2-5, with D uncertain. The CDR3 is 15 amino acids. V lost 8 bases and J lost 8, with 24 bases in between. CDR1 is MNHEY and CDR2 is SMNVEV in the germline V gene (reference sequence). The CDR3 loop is CASQEDSGLLRTQYF. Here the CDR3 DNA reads TGTGCCAGCCAAGAAGACTCCGGGTTGTTGCGAACCCAGTACTTC.

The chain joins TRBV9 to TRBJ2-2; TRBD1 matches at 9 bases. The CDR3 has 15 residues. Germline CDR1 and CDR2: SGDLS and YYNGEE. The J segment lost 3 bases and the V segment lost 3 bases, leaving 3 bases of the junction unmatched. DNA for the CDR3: TGTGCCAGCAGCGACCGGGACAGGGACACCGGGGAGCTGTTTTTT. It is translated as CASSDRDRDTGELFF.

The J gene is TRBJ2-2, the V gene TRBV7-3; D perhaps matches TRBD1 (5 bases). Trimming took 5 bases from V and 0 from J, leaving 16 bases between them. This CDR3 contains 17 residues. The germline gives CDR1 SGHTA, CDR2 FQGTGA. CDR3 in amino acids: CASSRSMGRANTGELFF. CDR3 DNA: TGTGCCAGCAGCCGCAGCATGGGGCGCGCGAACACCGGGGAGCTGTTTTTT.

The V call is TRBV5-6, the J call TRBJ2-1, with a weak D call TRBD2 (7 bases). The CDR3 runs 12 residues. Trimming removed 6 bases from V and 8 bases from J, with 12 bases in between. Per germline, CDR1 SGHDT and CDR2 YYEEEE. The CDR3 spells CASTAGGHEQFF. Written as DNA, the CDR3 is TGTGCCAGCACCGCCGGGGGGCATGAGCAGTTCTTC. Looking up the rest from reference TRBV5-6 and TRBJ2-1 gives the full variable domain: DAGVTQSPTHLIKTRGQQVTLRCSPKSGHDTVSWYQQALGQGPQFIFQYYEEEERQRGNFPDRFSGHQFPNYSSELNVNALLLGDSALYLCASTAGGHEQFFGPGTRLTVL.

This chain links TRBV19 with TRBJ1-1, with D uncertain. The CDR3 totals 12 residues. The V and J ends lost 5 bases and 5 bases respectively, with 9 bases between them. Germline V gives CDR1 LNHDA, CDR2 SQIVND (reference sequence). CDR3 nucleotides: TGTGCCAGTAGTTTGGAGGGAACTGAAGCTTTCTTT. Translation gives CASSLEGTEAFF.

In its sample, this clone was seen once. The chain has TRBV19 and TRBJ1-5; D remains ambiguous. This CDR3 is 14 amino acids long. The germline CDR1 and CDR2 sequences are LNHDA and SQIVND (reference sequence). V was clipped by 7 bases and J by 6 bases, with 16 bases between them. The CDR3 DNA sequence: TGTGCCAGTACCGGGTCAAGCGAGTCTCAGCCCCAGCATTTT. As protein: CASTGSSESQPQHF.

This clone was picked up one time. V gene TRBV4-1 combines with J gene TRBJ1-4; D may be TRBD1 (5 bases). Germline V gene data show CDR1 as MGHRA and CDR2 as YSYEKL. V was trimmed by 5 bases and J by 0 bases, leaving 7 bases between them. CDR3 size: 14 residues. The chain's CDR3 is CASSEQATNEKLFF. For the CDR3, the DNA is TGCGCCAGCAGCGAACAGGCAACTAATGAAAAACTGTTTTTT.

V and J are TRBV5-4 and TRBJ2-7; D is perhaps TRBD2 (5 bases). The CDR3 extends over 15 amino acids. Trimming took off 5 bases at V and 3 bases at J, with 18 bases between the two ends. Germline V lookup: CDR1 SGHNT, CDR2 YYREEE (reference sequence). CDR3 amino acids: CASRPKPEGLYEQYF. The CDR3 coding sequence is TGTGCCAGCAGACCAAAGCCAGAGGGCCTCTACGAGCAGTACTTC.

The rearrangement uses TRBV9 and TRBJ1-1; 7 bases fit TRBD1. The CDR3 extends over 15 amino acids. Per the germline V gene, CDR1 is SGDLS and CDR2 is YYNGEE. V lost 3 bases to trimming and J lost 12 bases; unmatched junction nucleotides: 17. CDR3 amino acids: CASSGPTGLSVGTFF. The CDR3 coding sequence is TGTGCCAGCAGCGGACCGACAGGGTTGAGCGTGGGAACTTTCTTT.

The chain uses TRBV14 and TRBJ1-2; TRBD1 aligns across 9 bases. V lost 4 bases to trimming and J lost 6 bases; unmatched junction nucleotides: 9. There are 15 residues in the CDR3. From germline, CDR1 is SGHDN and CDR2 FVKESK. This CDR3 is CASSPGTGTWHGYTF. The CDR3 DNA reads TGTGCCAGCAGCCCGGGGACAGGGACCTGGCATGGCTACACCTTC. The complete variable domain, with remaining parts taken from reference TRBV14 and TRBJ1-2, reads EAGVTQFPSHSVIEKGQTVTLRCDPISGHDNLYWYRRVMGKEIKFLLHFVKESKQDESGMPNNRFLAERTGGTYSTLKVQPAELEDSGVYFCASSPGTGTWHGYTFGSGTRLTVV.

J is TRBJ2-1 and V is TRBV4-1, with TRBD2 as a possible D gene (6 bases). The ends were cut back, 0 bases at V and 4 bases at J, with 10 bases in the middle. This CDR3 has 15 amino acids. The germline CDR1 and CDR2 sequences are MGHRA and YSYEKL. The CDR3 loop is CASSQDSSGYNEQFF. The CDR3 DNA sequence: TGCGCCAGCAGCCAAGATAGCAGCGGGTACAATGAGCAGTTCTTC.

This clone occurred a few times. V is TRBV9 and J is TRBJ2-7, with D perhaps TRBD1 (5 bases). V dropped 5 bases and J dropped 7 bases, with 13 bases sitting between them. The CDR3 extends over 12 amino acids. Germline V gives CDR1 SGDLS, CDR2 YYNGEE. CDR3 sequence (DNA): TGTGCCAGCAGGGGGCCTTTGGGGGAGCAGTACTTC. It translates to CASRGPLGEQYF.

CDR3 nucleotide sequence: TGTGCCTGGAGTCCGCAGCGGGGAAACCAAGAGACCCAGTACTTC. Its protein product is CAWSPQRGNQETQYF. The chain uses TRBV30 and TRBJ2-5, with 7 nucleotides matching TRBD2. CDR1 and CDR2 (germline): GTSNPN, SVGIG (reference sequence). Unmatched junction bases numbered 6, after V lost 2 bases and J lost 0 bases. There are 15 residues in the CDR3.

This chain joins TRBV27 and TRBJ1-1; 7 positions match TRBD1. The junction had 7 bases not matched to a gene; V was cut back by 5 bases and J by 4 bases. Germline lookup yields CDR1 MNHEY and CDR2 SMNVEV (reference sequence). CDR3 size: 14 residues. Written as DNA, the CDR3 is TGTGCCAGCAGTCCCCGACAGGGCGTCACTGAAGCTTTCTTT. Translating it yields CASSPRQGVTEAFF.

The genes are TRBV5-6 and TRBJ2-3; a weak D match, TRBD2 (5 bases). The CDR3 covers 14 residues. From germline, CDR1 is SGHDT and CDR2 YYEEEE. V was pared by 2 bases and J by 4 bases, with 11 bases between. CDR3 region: CASSFGVGADTQYF. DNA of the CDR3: TGTGCCAGCAGCTTTGGGGTCGGGGCAGATACGCAGTATTTT. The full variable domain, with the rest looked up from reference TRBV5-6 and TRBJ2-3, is DAGVTQSPTHLIKTRGQQVTLRCSPKSGHDTVSWYQQALGQGPQFIFQYYEEEERQRGNFPDRFSGHQFPNYSSELNVNALLLGDSALYLCASSFGVGADTQYFGPGTRLTVL.